The sequence of this T cell receptor (beta chain) was determined in a study of blood T cell repertoires in COVID-19. At the level of the study: Some COVID-19 samples were acute and others convalescent; all came from the United States, Italy and Spain. In each case, the material was cDNA or gDNA derived from T cells, B-cell-depleted T cells, or PBMCs.

From germline, CDR1 is SQVTM and CDR2 ANQGSEA. Trimming cost V 2 bases and J 4 bases, with 14 bases left between them. The CDR3 is made up of 14 amino acids. Original processing methods: Counts of nucleated cells, estimated from reference gene primer amplification, were obtained. Profiling relied on immunoSEQ multiplex PCR, and the TCRdb table lists in-frame clones only, not all of them. V, J and clone size are those of that table, while D and trimming were read from the DNA. The sample lists roughly 190,000 clones, approximately 79% occurring once. This chain connects TRBV29-1 to TRBJ1-2, with a weak D call TRBD1 (6 bases). Input material: peripheral blood. The source is a man aged 25 to 45 with active or convalescent COVID-19. DNA for the CDR3: TGCAGCGTTGAATGGGGGGGCGCTGCCTATGGCTACACCTTC. It is translated as CSVEWGGAAYGYTF.